This is a list of T cell receptor beta chains from one sample in a study of cytomegalovirus exposure and HLA in healthy donors. Here immunoSEQ multiplex PCR was the method, and the copy in TCRdb shows in-frame clones only, minus some. The table has some 67,000 clones, 65% to 85% seen once; the top ten hold less than 3%. Sequencing was performed on PBMCs. The source of these receptors is a woman aged 25 to 45 in good health and CMV-seronegative. Each CDR3 is given with its conserved first and last residue. A D gene is named only where the DNA matches it firmly. A row's size may be missing; if present it is once, few, many or a size class.

clone_size	j_call	d_call	v_call	cdr3_nt	cdr3_aa
NA	TRBJ2-5	TRBD1	TRBV2	TGTGCCAGCAGGAGACAGGGGGCTCGGGGAGAGACCCAGTACTTC	CASRRQGARGETQYF
NA	TRBJ1-2	TRBD1	TRBV7-8	TGTGCCAGCAGCTTAAGTGGGACAGGGAATATTGGCTACACCTTC	CASSLSGTGNIGYTF
few	TRBJ2-3	NA	TRBV19	TGTGCCAGTACTTACAGGGCTACAGATACGCAGTATTTT	CASTYRATDTQYF
NA	TRBJ1-1	NA	TRBV19	TGTGCCAGTACCACCGCGGGAGGGACTAACACTGAAGCTTTCTTT	CASTTAGGTNTEAFF
NA	TRBJ2-7	TRBD1	TRBV11-2	TGTGCCAGCAGCACGAGCTCCGGGACAGGGGTAGTCGAGCAGTACTTC	CASSTSSGTGVVEQYF
NA	TRBJ2-1	NA	TRBV5-1	TGCGCCAGCAGCTTGACGGTGAGTGAGCAGTTCTTC	CASSLTVSEQFF
NA	TRBJ2-5	NA	TRBV5-4	TGTGCCAGCAGCTTGTTGGGAGGGGGTTCCGAGACCCAGTACTTC	CASSLLGGGSETQYF
NA	TRBJ2-7	NA	TRBV5-1	TGCGCCAGCAGCTTGGCCCGGGGCTACGAGCAGTACTTC	CASSLARGYEQYF
NA	TRBJ2-5	TRBD2	TRBV19	TGTGCCAGTAGTGCCGATACTAGCGGGGGCCCGGGGGAGACCCAGTACTTC	CASSADTSGGPGETQYF
NA	TRBJ1-5	NA	TRBV4-2	TGTGCCAGCAGCCAAGATCGGGGGGCGGGTCAGCCCCAGCATTTT	CASSQDRGAGQPQHF
NA	TRBJ1-5	NA	TRBV5-4	TGTGCCAGCAGCTTGGCAGGAAAGGAGCCCCAGCATTTT	CASSLAGKEPQHF
NA	TRBJ1-2	NA	TRBV29-1	TGCAGCGTTGTAGGAGGGGGGGTTCGCACCTTC	CSVVGGGVRTF
NA	TRBJ2-7	NA	TRBV4-3	TGCGCCAGCAGCCAAGATTCAGTTGTTCCCTACGAGCAGTACTTC	CASSQDSVVPYEQYF
NA	TRBJ1-2	NA	TRBV19	TGTGCCAGTGGCGACGAACAGGGTCGGGGCTACACCTTC	CASGDEQGRGYTF
NA	TRBJ2-3	TRBD2	TRBV29-1	TGCAGCGTGTCTGGACTAGCGGGGGGCCCTGTAGGGTCCACAGATACGCAGTATTTT	CSVSGLAGGPVGSTDTQYF
NA	TRBJ1-4	NA	TRBV6-1	TGTGCCAGCAGGGAATTTCGTAATGAAAAACTGTTTTTT	CASREFRNEKLFF
NA	TRBJ2-3	NA	TRBV6-4	TGTGCCAGCAGTGACACCTACAGGGGCACAGATACGCAGTATTTT	CASSDTYRGTDTQYF
NA	TRBJ2-7	NA	TRBV7-6	TGTGCCAGCAGCCTGACAGCCGTTACAGGGAACTACGAGCAGTACTTC	CASSLTAVTGNYEQYF
NA	TRBJ1-6	TRBD1	TRBV19	TGTGCCAGTAGTATACCCACCCCCGGGACAGGGAGTTCACCCCTCCACTTT	CASSIPTPGTGSSPLHF
NA	TRBJ1-4	TRBD1	TRBV6-1	TGTGCCAGCAGTGGGACAGGGGGAAGGGAAAAACTGTTTTTT	CASSGTGGREKLFF
NA	TRBJ2-3	TRBD2	TRBV11-2	TGTGCCAGCAGCTCAGGACTAGCGGGGGGATCCGGTACGCAGTATTTT	CASSSGLAGGSGTQYF
NA	TRBJ2-7	TRBD2	TRBV11-2	TGTGCCAGCAGCCTCCGGGACTACCGCCCCTACGAGCAGTACTTC	CASSLRDYRPYEQYF
NA	TRBJ2-1	NA	TRBV13	TGTGCCAGCAGCTCGACATTTTTGACGTCCAATGAGCAGTTCTTC	CASSSTFLTSNEQFF
NA	TRBJ1-2	TRBD1	TRBV13	TGTGCCAGCAGCTTAGACGGCGCGACAGGGGGTTCGAGTGATGGCTACACCTTC	CASSLDGATGGSSDGYTF
few	TRBJ2-1	TRBD1	TRBV11-3	TGTGCCAGCAGCACTACAGGGGATGAGCAGTTCTTC	CASSTTGDEQFF
once	TRBJ1-5	NA	TRBV4-1	TGCGCCAGCAGGACAACACCGGATAGCAATCAGCCCCAGCATTTT	CASRTTPDSNQPQHF
NA	TRBJ1-5	NA	TRBV7-2	TGTGCCAGCAGCTTAGCCCCTACAGTCCCCAATCAGCCCCAGCATTTT	CASSLAPTVPNQPQHF
NA	TRBJ2-5	TRBD1	TRBV11-3	TGTGCCAGCAGCTATACCGGGACAGGGGGTTTAGAGACCCAGTACTTC	CASSYTGTGGLETQYF
NA	TRBJ2-3	NA	TRBV7-2	TGTGCCAGCAGCTCCTTCGTGTTAGCAGATACGCAGTATTTT	CASSSFVLADTQYF
NA	TRBJ1-2	NA	TRBV5-6	TGTGCCAGCAGGGGCCGGCTCCCTCTGACCTATGGCTACACCTTC	CASRGRLPLTYGYTF
few	TRBJ1-4	TRBD1	TRBV5-6	TGTGCCAGCAGCTTGTTCCCAGGGGGGTTATCTAATGAAAAACTGTTTTTT	CASSLFPGGLSNEKLFF
once	TRBJ1-5	NA	TRBV7-9	TGTGCCAGCAGCTTAGGGGGGGGCAGCACTCAGCCCCAGCATTTT	CASSLGGGSTQPQHF
NA	TRBJ2-3	TRBD1	TRBV11-2	TGTGCCAGCAGCTTCGACAGGGGCACAGATACGCAGTATTTT	CASSFDRGTDTQYF
NA	TRBJ2-7	TRBD1	TRBV7-9	TGTTCCAGCAGCCCTAGACCGGGACAGGGGGTCAACGAGCAGTACTTC	CSSSPRPGQGVNEQYF
NA	TRBJ1-4	NA	TRBV27	TGTGCCAGCAGTTTATCCCCGGTGGGAGGGGATGAAAAACTGTTTTTT	CASSLSPVGGDEKLFF
NA	TRBJ2-2	TRBD1	TRBV19	TGTGCCAGTAGTGTAAAGGGACAGGGGCTCGACACCGGGGAGCTGTTTTTT	CASSVKGQGLDTGELFF
NA	TRBJ2-1	TRBD2	TRBV4-2	TGTGCCAGCAGCCCAGCGGGGAGCTCCTACAATGAGCAGTTCTTC	CASSPAGSSYNEQFF
NA	TRBJ2-3	NA	TRBV5-1	TGCGCCAGCAGCTTGTTGGGGGGGGGCACCACAGATACGCAGTATTTT	CASSLLGGGTTDTQYF
NA	TRBJ2-1	NA	TRBV5-1	TGCGCCAGCAGCCTAGCGACAGGGCCCTACAATGAGCAGTTCTTC	CASSLATGPYNEQFF
once	TRBJ2-5	NA	TRBV7-9	TGTGCGACAGATAGGGCCCGGGAGACCCAGTACTTC	CATDRARETQYF
NA	TRBJ2-3	NA	TRBV7-2	TGTGCCAGCAGCGGGCGGGGGACAGGATTAGCAGATACGCAGTATTTT	CASSGRGTGLADTQYF
NA	TRBJ1-4	NA	TRBV6-5	TGTGCCAGCAGTTACGTGGGGAGATCTAATGAAAAACTGTTTTTT	CASSYVGRSNEKLFF
NA	TRBJ1-3	TRBD1	TRBV5-1	TGCGCCAGCAGCTTAGGACAGGGTACTGGAAACACCATATATTTT	CASSLGQGTGNTIYF
NA	TRBJ2-1	NA	TRBV21-1	TGTGCCAGCAGCTCTCTGGGGGGGGATCCCATAAGAGAGCAGTTCTTC	CASSSLGGDPIREQFF
NA	TRBJ2-7	NA	TRBV6-5	TGTGCCAGCAGTTACTCGTTCTTGGGGGGCTACGAGCAGTACTTC	CASSYSFLGGYEQYF
NA	TRBJ2-1	NA	TRBV7-9	TGTGCCAGCAGCGAACAGGGATCCTACAATGAGCAGTTCTTC	CASSEQGSYNEQFF
NA	TRBJ1-2	TRBD1	TRBV7-2	TGTGCCAGCAGCTTGAGCACGGGACAGCTTTTTTATGGCTACACCTTC	CASSLSTGQLFYGYTF
NA	TRBJ1-1	NA	TRBV19	TGTGCCAGTAGTATAAGAGACAGCGACACTGAAGCTTTCTTT	CASSIRDSDTEAFF
NA	TRBJ1-5	TRBD1	TRBV7-2	TGTGCCAGCAGTTACGACAGGGGGCTTTTAGATCAGCCCCAGCATTTT	CASSYDRGLLDQPQHF
NA	TRBJ2-5	NA	TRBV28	TGTGCCAGCAGTCAGCAAGAGACCCAGTACTTC	CASSQQETQYF
once	TRBJ1-1	NA	TRBV11-3	TGTGCCAGCAGCTTGAGCGGGAACACTGAAGCTTTCTTT	CASSLSGNTEAFF
NA	TRBJ2-3	NA	TRBV7-2	TGTGCCAGCAGCTCCAGGGGTACCCGAAGCACAGATACGCAGTATTTT	CASSSRGTRSTDTQYF